This TCR beta chain originates from a study of circulating and synovial CD4+ cells in juvenile arthritis. Deletions cut 2 bases from V and 3 bases from J, with 18 bases between. The CDR3 is made up of 16 amino acids. In germline, CDR1 is SGHRS, CDR2 YFSETQ. Regarding this clone: Its antigen is not identified.

Points from the study as a whole: Compared with bulk blood, circulating pathogenic-like lymphocytes shared substantially more CDR3 sequences with synovial T cells.

Sequenced by immunoSEQ multiplex PCR; TCRdb stores in-frame clones only, minus some. The sample yields 30,000 to 40,000 clones, roughly 95% seen once. The sequencing sample was made of CD4+ T cells from blood. The receptor was isolated from a human donor with juvenile idiopathic arthritis. The chain links TRBV5-1 to TRBJ2-7; maybe TRBD1 (5 bases). The CDR3 sequence is CASSLTPDRMGYEQYF. The CDR3 nucleotides read TGCGCCAGCAGCTTAACCCCCGACAGAATGGGCTACGAGCAGTACTTC. Combining the CDR3 with reference TRBV5-1 and TRBJ2-7 gives the whole variable domain KAGVTQTPRYLIKTRGQQVTLSCSPISGHRSVSWYQQTPGQGLQFLFEYFSETQRNKGNFPGRFSGRQFSNSRSEMNVSTLELGDSALYLCASSLTPDRMGYEQYFGPGTRLTVT.